This is a list of T cell receptor beta chains from one sample in a study of T cell responses to AZD1222 COVID-19 vaccine. Some clones are missing from TCRdb's copy, which holds only in-frame ones; the method was immunoSEQ multiplex PCR. The sample has some 100,000 clones, approximately 88% seen once. The sample here was peripheral blood, taken on day 0 of AZD1222 vaccination. These receptors originate from an adult in good health. The CDR3 runs from the conserved cysteine through the conserved F or W. Fields, in order: V gene, clone size, D gene, J gene, CDR3 protein, CDR3 DNA. The D gene is left open where the match is weak. A row's size may be missing; if present it is once, few, many or a size class.

TRBV7-9,NA,TRBD1,TRBJ2-1,CASSVYRGRSYNEQFF,TGTGCCAGCAGCGTATACAGGGGGCGAAGCTACAATGAGCAGTTCTTC
TRBV24-1,NA,NA,TRBJ2-5,CATGSGQVRGTQYF,TGTGCCACCGGGAGCGGCCAGGTGAGGGGGACCCAGTACTTC
TRBV9,NA,NA,TRBJ2-7,CASSVGPTSAYEQYF,TGTGCCAGCAGCGTCGGACCCACTTCGGCCTACGAGCAGTACTTC
TRBV27,NA,NA,TRBJ1-3,CASSFTAASGNTIYF,TGTGCCAGCAGTTTTACCGCTGCCTCTGGAAACACCATATATTTT
TRBV3-1/TRBV3-2,NA,TRBD1,TRBJ2-2,CASTLRGTGGKTGELFF,TGTGCCAGCACCCTAAGAGGAACAGGGGGTAAAACCGGGGAGCTGTTTTTT
TRBV2,NA,TRBD1,TRBJ2-2,CASSPWDRAAGELFF,TGTGCCAGCAGTCCTTGGGACAGGGCTGCCGGGGAGCTGTTTTTT
TRBV27,NA,NA,TRBJ1-1,CASGGNTEAFF,TGTGCCAGCGGGGGGAACACTGAAGCTTTCTTT
TRBV5-1,once,NA,TRBJ2-7,CASSPYSEGEQYF,TGCGCCAGCAGCCCTTATAGCGAGGGCGAGCAGTACTTC
TRBV5-1,NA,TRBD1,TRBJ1-1,CASSWTGGGNTEAFF,TGCGCCAGCAGCTGGACAGGCGGCGGGAACACTGAAGCTTTCTTT
TRBV7-6,NA,TRBD2,TRBJ2-1,CASSLRDPLAGVLNEQFF,TGTGCCAGCAGCTTACGGGATCCTCTAGCGGGAGTGCTTAATGAGCAGTTCTTC
TRBV28,NA,NA,TRBJ2-7,CASTFQGGSDEQYF,TGTGCCAGCACCTTCCAAGGGGGAAGCGACGAGCAGTACTTC
TRBV18,NA,NA,TRBJ1-2,CASSPRAAIENYGYTF,TGTGCCAGCTCACCACGTGCGGCTATTGAGAACTATGGCTACACCTTC
TRBV19,NA,NA,TRBJ2-7,CASSIGLRTYEQYF,TGTGCCAGTAGTATAGGCCTTAGGACCTACGAGCAGTACTTC
TRBV12-3/TRBV12-4,NA,NA,TRBJ1-4,CASSLWGQEKLFF,TGTGCCAGCAGTTTATGGGGCCAAGAAAAACTGTTTTTT
TRBV5-1,NA,NA,TRBJ1-6,CASRPDPNSPLHF,TGCGCCAGCAGACCAGACCCGAATTCACCCCTCCACTTT
TRBV2,NA,NA,TRBJ1-2,CASSAGGLANYGYTF,TGTGCCAGCAGTGCGGGGGGCCTAGCTAACTATGGCTACACCTTC
TRBV6-4,NA,NA,TRBJ1-1,CASSPLGGDTEAFF,TGTGCCAGTTCCCCCTTAGGAGGAGACACTGAAGCTTTCTTT
TRBV9,NA,TRBD1,TRBJ2-7,CASSVDPQGAASEQYF,TGTGCCAGCAGCGTAGACCCACAGGGGGCGGCAAGCGAGCAGTACTTC
TRBV18,NA,NA,TRBJ1-1,CASSPQSNTEAFF,TGTGCCAGCTCACCGCAGTCGAACACTGAAGCTTTCTTT
TRBV11-3,NA,TRBD1,TRBJ1-6,CASSLEQGNSPLHF,TGTGCCAGCAGCTTAGAACAGGGGAATTCACCCCTCCACTTT
TRBV28,NA,NA,TRBJ1-2,CASSSAPSTQFYGYTF,TGTGCCAGCAGTTCCGCACCCTCGACACAGTTCTATGGCTACACCTTC
TRBV6-5,NA,TRBD1,TRBJ1-1,CASSLGNRGTEAFF,TGTGCCAGCAGTTTGGGCAACAGGGGAACTGAAGCTTTCTTT